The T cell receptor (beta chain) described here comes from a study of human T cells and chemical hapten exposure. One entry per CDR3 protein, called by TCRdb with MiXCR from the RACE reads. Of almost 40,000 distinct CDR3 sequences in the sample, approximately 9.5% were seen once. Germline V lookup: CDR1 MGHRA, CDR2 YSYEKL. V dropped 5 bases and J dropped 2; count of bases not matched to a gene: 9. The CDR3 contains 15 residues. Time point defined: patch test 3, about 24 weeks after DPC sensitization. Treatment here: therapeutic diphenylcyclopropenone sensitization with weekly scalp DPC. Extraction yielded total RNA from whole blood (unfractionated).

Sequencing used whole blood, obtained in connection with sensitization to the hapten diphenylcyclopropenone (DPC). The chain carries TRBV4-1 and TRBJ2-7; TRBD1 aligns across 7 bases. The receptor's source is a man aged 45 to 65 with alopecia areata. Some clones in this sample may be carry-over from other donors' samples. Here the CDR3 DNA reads TGCGCCAGCAGCGCCCGGACAGGTCACCCCTACGAGCAGTACTTC. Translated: CASSARTGHPYEQYF.